The 2 T cell receptor beta chains given below trace back to one sample, sequenced in a study of T cell responses to AZD1222 COVID-19 vaccine. Assay used: immunoSEQ multiplex PCR; TCRdb lists only in-frame clones, some missing. The repertoire holds roughly 120,000 clones, with more than 85% as singletons. Sequencing was performed on peripheral blood, taken on day 0 of AZD1222 vaccination. The receptors shown here come from an adult in good health.

This chain connects TRBV28 to TRBJ1-2; D not resolved. CDR3 length: 11 residues. The V gene's germline CDR1 is MDHEN and CDR2 SYDVKM. The V end was cut by 1 base, the J end by 7 bases, with 4 bases between. CDR3 DNA sequence: TGTGCCAGCAGTTTATCAGGTGGCTACACCTTC. Its translation: CASSLSGGYTF.

This rearrangement joins TRBV5-8 to TRBJ1-2, with D maybe TRBD1 (6 bases). Germline CDR1 SGHTS, CDR2 YDEGEE. The CDR3 has 13 residues. The germline V and J ends were trimmed by 2 bases and 6 bases, with 11 bases remaining between them. The CDR3 sequence: CASSLTQGNGYTF. In DNA, the CDR3 is TGTGCCAGCAGCTTAACCCAGGGGAATGGCTACACCTTC.